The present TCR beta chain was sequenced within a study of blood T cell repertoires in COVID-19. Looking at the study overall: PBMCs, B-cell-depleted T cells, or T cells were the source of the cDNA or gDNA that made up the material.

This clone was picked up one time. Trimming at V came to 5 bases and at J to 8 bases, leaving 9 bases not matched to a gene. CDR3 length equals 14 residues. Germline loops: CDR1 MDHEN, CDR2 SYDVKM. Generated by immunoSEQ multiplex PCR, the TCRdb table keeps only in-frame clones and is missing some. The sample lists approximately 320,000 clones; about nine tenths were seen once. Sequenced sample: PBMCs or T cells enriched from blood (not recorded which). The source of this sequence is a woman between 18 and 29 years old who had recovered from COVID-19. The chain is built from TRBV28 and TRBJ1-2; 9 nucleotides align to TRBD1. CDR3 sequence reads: CASSVQGAIGGYTF. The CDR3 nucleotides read TGTGCCAGCAGTGTACAGGGGGCGATTGGGGGCTACACCTTC.